The next 30 T cell receptor beta chains were all read from a single sample in a study of shared clonotypes between healthy human individuals. The method was immunoSEQ multiplex PCR; TCRdb's version includes in-frame clones alone and lacks a portion of them. The sample lists 450,000 to 500,000 clones; 81% were seen once. Sequencing was carried out using PBMCs. The receptors were gathered from a woman in her thirties or forties in good health. Some clones in this sample may be carry-over from other donors' samples.

The rearrangement uses TRBV4-3 and TRBJ1-4; possible D gene TRBD1, 5 bases. CDR1 and CDR2 from the germline V gene are LGHNA and YSLEER. Trimming cost V 0 bases and J 7 bases, with 21 bases left between them. The CDR3 length is 18 residues. This CDR3 reads CASSQDLMSGVKSEKLFF. CDR3 nucleotide sequence: TGCGCCAGCAGCCAAGATCTCATGTCGGGGGTTAAAAGTGAAAAACTGTTTTTT.

The CDR3 protein is CSVKETANTGELFF. Here the CDR3 DNA reads TGCAGCGTTAAGGAGACAGCGAACACCGGGGAGCTGTTTTTT. The chain joins TRBV29-1 to TRBJ2-2, with D maybe TRBD1 (5 bases). The V end lost 5 bases, the J end lost 0 bases, and 10 bases lay between the germline ends. CDR3 length: 14 amino acids. CDR1 and CDR2 (germline): SQVTM, ANQGSEA.

This clone was counted a single time. The same CDR3 also results from other DNA sequences found in this sample. This chain links TRBV28 with TRBJ2-1, with a possible D match to TRBD2 (5 bases). Looked up from germline, CDR1 is MDHEN and CDR2 is SYDVKM. This CDR3 has 16 residues. CDR3 loop: CAGSYPHGGSYNEQFF. In DNA, the CDR3 is TGTGCTGGCAGTTACCCTCACGGAGGTTCCTACAATGAGCAGTTCTTC.

V usage is TRBV4-1 and J usage is TRBJ2-7; D might be TRBD2 (5 bases). The CDR3 extends over 15 amino acids. The germline gives CDR1 MGHRA, CDR2 YSYEKL. Trimming removed 3 bases at V and 1 base at J, with 13 bases between. Written as DNA, the CDR3 is TGCGCCAGCAGCCAGGACTTGGCGGAGTCCTACGAGCAGTACTTC. It yields the protein CASSQDLAESYEQYF.

This clone was recorded at least ten times. V usage is TRBV15 and J usage is TRBJ2-7; TRBD2 is a possible D gene (5 bases). Per the germline V gene, CDR1 is LNHNV and CDR2 is YYDKDF (reference sequence). The CDR3 contains 13 residues. V was cut by 3 bases and J by 5 bases, with 11 bases left in between. CDR3 nucleotides: TGTGCCACCAGCAGGGTACTAGTTAACGAGCAGTACTTC. It specifies CATSRVLVNEQYF. Drawing the rest from reference TRBV15 and TRBJ2-7, the complete variable domain is DAMVIQNPRYQVTQFGKPVTLSCSQTLNHNVMYWYQQKSSQAPKLLFHYYDKDFNNEADTPDNFQSRRPNTSFCFLDIRSPGLGDTAMYLCATSRVLVNEQYFGPGTRLTVT.

Points on this clone: Its ends do not fully match the called genes, so a read error is possible. This specimen includes other DNA sequences encoding the same CDR3. The chain has TRBV18 and TRBJ1-4; D is ambiguous. CDR1 is KGHSH, CDR2 LQKENI, per germline. The CDR3 covers 14 residues. CDR3: CASSDTATNEKLLF. CDR3 sequence (DNA): TGTGCCAGCTCAGACACGGCAACTAATGAAAAACTGCTCTTT. The full variable domain, with the rest looked up from reference TRBV18 and TRBJ1-4, is NAGVMQNPRHLVRRRGQEARLRCSPMKGHSHVYWYRQLPEEGLKFMVYLQKENIIDESGMPKERFSAEFPKEGPSILRIQQVVRGDSAAYFCASSDTATNEKLLFGSGTQLSVL.

This chain links TRBV5-1 with TRBJ2-7, with 10 bases aligning to TRBD1. The CDR3 sequence is 15 residues long. The J segment lost 3 bases and the V segment lost 2 bases, leaving 5 bases of the junction unmatched. Germline loops: CDR1 SGHRS, CDR2 YFSETQ. CDR3 protein: CASSFGQGGYYEQYF. In nucleotides, the CDR3 is TGCGCCAGCAGCTTTGGACAGGGGGGATACTACGAGCAGTACTTC.

Notes on this clone: A read error is likely here: a far larger clone is one base away. V usage is TRBV15 and J usage is TRBJ2-6; D is perhaps TRBD1 (5 bases). Germline V gene data show CDR1 as LNHNV and CDR2 as YYDKDF (reference sequence). The CDR3 is made up of 16 amino acids. In DNA, the CDR3 is TGTGCCACCAGCAGAGGCAGGGATCCTGGGGCCAACGTCCTGGCTTTC. Protein product: CATSRGRDPGANVLAF.

The rearrangement joins TRBV18 to TRBJ1-1, with 7 bases aligning to TRBD1. Germline values: CDR1 KGHSH, CDR2 LQKENI. Losses at the gene ends were 3 bases for V and 7 bases for J; bases not matched to a gene: 14. This CDR3 region has 16 residues. This CDR3 is CASSPPGGLWDSEAFF. CDR3 in DNA: TGTGCCAGCTCACCCCCGGGTGGTTTGTGGGACAGTGAAGCTTTCTTT.

V gene TRBV30 combines with J gene TRBJ1-2; 7 bases are a match to TRBD1. V trimming: 3 bases; J trimming: 8 bases; junction bases outside the gene matches: 6. This CDR3 region has 12 residues. Germline V CDR1 and CDR2: GTSNPN, SVGIG (reference sequence). The CDR3 here is CAWRGDSKGYTF. For the CDR3, the DNA is TGTGCCTGGAGGGGGGACAGCAAGGGCTACACCTTC.

This clone appeared a single time. V and J are TRBV10-2 and TRBJ2-3; 11 nucleotides match TRBD2. The CDR3 spans 15 residues. The germline CDR1 and CDR2 sequences are WSHSY and SAAADI. J was trimmed by 6 bases and V by 6 bases; bases with no gene match: 8. The DNA for the CDR3 is TGCGCCAGCAGACCCCTAGCGGGAGGAGTGGATACGCAGTATTTT. Its translation: CASRPLAGGVDTQYF.

In regard to this clone: A single base is all that separates this from a far larger clone, so a read error is likely. The same CDR3 is also encoded by other DNA sequences in this sample. The chain links TRBV4-2 to TRBJ2-1; 12 bases line up with TRBD2. Per germline, CDR1 LGHNA and CDR2 YNFKEQ. The CDR3 runs 16 residues. The CDR3 protein is CASSLSTSGSYNEQFF. DNA for the CDR3: TGTGCAAGCAGCCTCTCGACTAGCGGGAGCTACAATGAGCAGTTCTTC.

In its sample, this clone was seen a few times. This chain connects TRBV19 to TRBJ1-3; tentative D call: TRBD1 (5 bases). Germline CDR1 is LNHDA and CDR2 is SQIVND (reference sequence). Deletions cut 7 bases from V and 0 bases from J, with 13 bases between. The CDR3 spans 15 residues. This chain's CDR3 is CASNAWTNSGNTIYF. CDR3 DNA sequence: TGTGCCAGTAACGCTTGGACAAACTCTGGAAACACCATATATTTT.

Of note for this clone: With only one base between it and a far larger clone, this is likely a read error. The rearrangement links TRBV2 to TRBJ2-1; D ambiguous. Germline CDR1 SNHLY, CDR2 FYNNEI. The CDR3 has 15 amino acids. This chain's CDR3 is CASSPLGLTYDEQFF. The CDR3 DNA is TGTGCCAGCAGTCCTCTGGGGTTAACCTACGATGAGCAGTTCTTC.

This chain links TRBV6-1 with TRBJ2-3, with D uncertain. Germline V lookup: CDR1 MNHNS, CDR2 SASEGT. V lost 7 bases to trimming and J lost 4 bases, with 12 bases between them. The CDR3 extends over 13 amino acids. As DNA, the CDR3 is TGTGCCAGCAAGCAGACTGGAGCAGATACGCAGTATTTT. Translating it yields CASKQTGADTQYF.

The V gene is TRBV23-1, the J gene TRBJ2-3; 8 bases agree with TRBD2. TRBV23-1 is identified as an open reading frame with a role that is uncertain. Unmatched junction bases numbered 18, after V lost 6 bases and J lost 4 bases. The CDR3 contains 18 residues. CDR3 nucleotides: TGCGCCAGCAGCCCCTGCCTCACTAGCGGAAGGCTTTCAGATACGCAGTATTTT. It translates to CASSPCLTSGRLSDTQYF.

The J gene is TRBJ2-7, the V gene TRBV4-3, with D perhaps TRBD1 or TRBD2 (5 bases each). The CDR3 is 16 amino acids. The ends were cut back, 2 bases at V and 4 bases at J, with 18 bases in the middle. Germline values: CDR1 LGHNA, CDR2 YSLEER. The CDR3 DNA is TGCGCCAGCAGCCAAAGCCCTGGGGACGGTGGGTACGAGCAGTACTTC. This codes for CASSQSPGDGGYEQYF.

The chain links TRBV4-1 to TRBJ2-3; D gene unclear. Per the germline V gene, CDR1 is MGHRA and CDR2 is YSYEKL. The CDR3 spans 12 residues. V was cut by 9 bases and J by 6 bases, with 13 bases left in between. The CDR3 sequence is CARPLLFDTQYF. The CDR3 region has the DNA TGCGCCAGGCCCTTACTTTTCGATACGCAGTATTTT.

The rearrangement joins TRBV10-3 to TRBJ2-1; 7 nucleotides agree with TRBD2. V shed 7 bases and J 7 bases; nucleotides not matched to a gene: 10. The CDR3 has 14 residues. Per the germline V gene, CDR1 is ENHRY and CDR2 is SYGVKD. CDR3 nucleotides: TGTGCCATCAACAACGGACTAGTGGGTAATGAGCAGTTCTTC. This gives the protein CAINNGLVGNEQFF.

About this clone: This specimen includes other DNA sequences encoding the same CDR3. The CDR3 DNA reads as TGTGCCAGCAGGACCGGGGGCTCCTACGAGCAGTACTTC. It specifies CASRTGGSYEQYF. The V gene is TRBV28, the J gene TRBJ2-7; tentative D call: TRBD2 (6 bases). Germline CDR1 is MDHEN and CDR2 is SYDVKM. Between the trimmed V and J ends, which lost 6 bases and 0 bases, there was a span of 9 bases. The CDR3 is 13 residues long. Full variable domain (remainder filled in from reference TRBV28 and TRBJ2-7): DVKVTQSSRYLVKRTGEKVFLECVQDMDHENMFWYRQDPGLGLRLIYFSYDVKMKEKGDIPEGYSVSREKKERFSLILESASTNQTSMYLCASRTGGSYEQYFGPGTRLTVT.

The chain has TRBV28 and TRBJ1-2, with D maybe TRBD1 (6 bases). Germline-derived CDR1 and CDR2 are MDHEN and SYDVKM. Trimming pared 2 bases from V and 7 bases from J, leaving 14 bases between. This CDR3 has 14 residues. The CDR3 nucleotides are TGTGCCAGCAGTTTACCCACACAGGGATTTGGCTACACCTTC. Its translation is CASSLPTQGFGYTF.

This clone came up many times. This sequence joins TRBV7-3 and TRBJ2-5; D assignment may be TRBD1 or TRBD2 (6 bases each). CDR1 is SGHTA and CDR2 is FQGTGA in the germline V gene. V lost 5 bases to trimming and J lost 2 bases, with 18 bases between them. This CDR3 region has 16 residues. The CDR3 loop reads CASSPQTGGGQETQYF. The CDR3 DNA reads TGTGCCAGCAGCCCTCAGACAGGAGGGGGACAAGAGACCCAGTACTTC. Together with reference TRBV7-3 and TRBJ2-5, the CDR3 gives the full variable domain: GAGVSQTPSNKVTEKGKYVELRCDPISGHTALYWYRQSLGQGPEFLIYFQGTGAADDSGLPNDRFFAVRPEGSVSTLKIQRTERGDSAVYLCASSPQTGGGQETQYFGPGTRLLVL.

The DNA of the CDR3 is TGTGCCATCACCAAGGGACTAGCGGGATCTACCTACGAGCAGTACTTC. This sequence encodes CAITKGLAGSTYEQYF. V and J are TRBV10-3 and TRBJ2-7, with TRBD2 identical over 13 bases. CDR1 is ENHRY and CDR2 is SYGVKD in the germline V gene. The CDR3 is made up of 16 amino acids. V lost 7 bases to trimming and J lost 2 bases; unmatched junction nucleotides: 8.

This rearrangement joins TRBV4-3 to TRBJ2-3, with 11 positions matching TRBD2. The length of the CDR3 is 19 residues. V lost 3 bases and J lost 5; bases outside the gene matches: 16. CDR1 and CDR2 (germline): LGHNA, YSLEER. The CDR3 reads CASSQGIAGGRSSLDTQYF. DNA of the CDR3: TGCGCCAGCAGCCAGGGGATAGCGGGAGGGCGATCGTCGTTAGATACGCAGTATTTT.

On this clone: This is likely an artifact of a read error, given a far larger clone one base away. Within the sample, other DNA sequences also encode this same CDR3. The chain employs TRBV2 and TRBJ1-1; tentative D call: TRBD1 (5 bases). CDR1 and CDR2 from the germline V gene are SNHLY and FYNNEI. The length of the CDR3 is 13 residues. In nucleotides, the CDR3 is TGTGCCAGTAGTGTGGGGGGTGGGACTGAAGCTTTCTTT. Translation: CASSVGGGTEAFF.

The chain carries TRBV5-3 and TRBJ1-1; no clear D gene. TRBV5-3 is an ORF; its function is uncertain. The CDR3 is made up of 14 amino acids. Trimming cost V 4 bases and J 8 bases, with 18 bases left between them. The CDR3 sequence: CARSTKSSDSEAFF. CDR3 bases: TGTGCCAGAAGCACTAAAAGCAGTGACTCGGAAGCTTTCTTT.

The chain is built from TRBV11-2 and TRBJ2-7; 11 bases are shared with TRBD2. Germline-derived CDR1 and CDR2 are SGHAT and FQNNGV. Unmatched junction bases numbered 6, after V lost 1 base and J lost 4 bases. The CDR3 sequence is 16 residues long. CDR3 sequence: CASSLARTSGLYEQYF. In DNA form, the CDR3 reads TGTGCCAGCAGCTTAGCCCGGACTAGCGGGCTGTACGAGCAGTACTTC.

About this clone itself: An end of the junction does not agree with germline; a read error may underlie this. In DNA form, the CDR3 reads TGTGCCAGCTCGCCACATAACACCGGGGAGCTGTTTTTT. It is translated as CASSPHNTGELFF. The chain has TRBV18 and TRBJ2-2; no clear D gene. Germline-derived CDR1 and CDR2 are KGHSH and LQKENI. The CDR3 is made up of 13 amino acids.

This clone was detected only once. This chain connects TRBV30 to TRBJ1-1, with D unclear. The CDR3 sequence is 11 residues long. V dropped 3 bases and J dropped 7 bases, with 9 bases sitting between them. Germline V gives CDR1 GTSNPN, CDR2 SVGIG (reference sequence). The CDR3 nucleotides read TGTGCCTGGAGGGAGGGTGTTGAAGCTTTCTTT. It is translated as CAWREGVEAFF.

Points on this clone: A far larger clone is only one base removed, so a read error is likely. Other DNA sequences within the sample encode an identical CDR3. This chain's CDR3 is CASSPNDRGHYGYTF. The CDR3 coding sequence is TGTGCCAGCAGTCCCAACGACAGGGGGCACTATGGCTACACCTTC. This chain links TRBV28 with TRBJ1-2; 10 nucleotides agree with TRBD1. Germline trimming cut 5 bases from V and 3 bases from J; bases unmatched to any gene: 6. The CDR3 extends over 15 amino acids. Germline V gives CDR1 MDHEN, CDR2 SYDVKM.